Listed below are T cell receptor beta chains from one sample, sequenced in a study of cytomegalovirus exposure and HLA in healthy donors. Profiled with immunoSEQ multiplex PCR; TCRdb holds only in-frame clones, not every one. The listing contains 150,000 to 200,000 clones. Sequencing used PBMCs. These receptors were obtained from a woman aged 55-70 years in good health and CMV-seronegative. Both conserved end residues are part of each CDR3. The D gene is left open where the match is weak.

D: -
V: TRBV5-1
J: TRBJ1-1
length: 13
DNA: TGCGCCAGCAGCTTGGCACAGAACACTGAAGCTTTCTTT
CDR3: CASSLAQNTEAFF

D: -
V: TRBV5-8
J: TRBJ1-1
length: 15
DNA: TGTGCCAGCAGCCAAAGGACAGCTCGGAACACTGAAGCTTTCTTT
CDR3: CASSQRTARNTEAFF

D: TRBD1
V: TRBV29-1
J: TRBJ1-2
length: 12
DNA: TGCAGCGTTGCTGACAGGGGCTATGGCTACACCTTC
CDR3: CSVADRGYGYTF

D: -
V: TRBV10-3
J: TRBJ1-2
length: 12
DNA: TGTGCCATCAGTGATTTTGGAGCTGGCTACACCTTC
CDR3: CAISDFGAGYTF

D: TRBD2
V: TRBV7-9
J: TRBJ2-3
length: 16
DNA: TGTGCCAGCAGCAAAAGGACTAGCGGGGGCACAGATACGCAGTATTTT
CDR3: CASSKRTSGGTDTQYF

D: -
V: TRBV11-1
J: TRBJ2-1
length: 13
DNA: TGTGCCAGCAGCTTAGACAGATACAATGAGCAGTTCTTC
CDR3: CASSLDRYNEQFF

D: -
V: TRBV4-1
J: TRBJ1-1
length: 13
DNA: TGCGCCAGCAGTGGGGGGGGAAAGGGTGAAGCTTTCTTT
CDR3: CASSGGGKGEAFF

D: TRBD1
V: TRBV5-4
J: TRBJ2-7
length: 16
DNA: TGTGCCAGCAGCTTGGGGCGGGACAGGGGCACCTACGAGCAGTACTTC
CDR3: CASSLGRDRGTYEQYF

D: TRBD1
V: TRBV5-6
J: TRBJ2-2
length: 15
DNA: TGTGCCAGCAGTCCGGGGACAGCCAACACCGGGGAGCTGTTTTTT
CDR3: CASSPGTANTGELFF

D: -
V: TRBV6-1
J: TRBJ1-1
length: 14
DNA: TGTGCCAGCAGAGCCGGGGGGGAGAACACTGAAGCTTTCTTT
CDR3: CASRAGGENTEAFF

D: TRBD2
V: TRBV9
J: TRBJ2-3
length: 15
DNA: TGTGCCAGCAGCGTAAGCGGGAGTATCGCAGATACGCAGTATTTT
CDR3: CASSVSGSIADTQYF

D: TRBD1
V: TRBV6-5
J: TRBJ1-2
length: 14
DNA: TGTGCCAGCAGTTATAGGGGGCACAACTATGGCTACACCTTC
CDR3: CASSYRGHNYGYTF

D: TRBD1
V: TRBV9
J: TRBJ1-6
length: 14
DNA: TGTGCCAGCAGCGTAGACAGGGGAAATTCACCCCTCCACTTT
CDR3: CASSVDRGNSPLHF

D: TRBD1
V: TRBV5-1
J: TRBJ1-4
length: 16
DNA: TGCGCCAGCAGCTTGGCCGGGACAGGGTCGGGGGAAAAACTGTTTTTT
CDR3: CASSLAGTGSGEKLFF

D: TRBD1
V: TRBV18
J: TRBJ1-1
length: 16
DNA: TGTGCCAGCTCATTCTTCACAGGACAGGGGGGGACTGAAGCTTTCTTT
CDR3: CASSFFTGQGGTEAFF

D: -
V: TRBV4-1
J: TRBJ1-1
length: 14
DNA: TGCGCCAGCAGCCAGGTTTGGACGGGGACTGAAGCTTTCTTT
CDR3: CASSQVWTGTEAFF

D: TRBD1
V: TRBV7-2
J: TRBJ1-1
length: 15
DNA: TGTGCCAGTAGACAGGGGGAGCTGATGAACACTGAAGCTTTCTTT
CDR3: CASRQGELMNTEAFF

D: TRBD1
V: TRBV19
J: TRBJ1-1
length: 12
DNA: TGTGCCAGTAGTCCATTGGACAGGCCGGCTTTCTTT
CDR3: CASSPLDRPAFF

D: -
V: TRBV25-1
J: TRBJ2-3
length: 17
DNA: TGTGCCAGCAGTGGGGGGTCTAGCGTCTCTAGCACAGATACGCAGTATTTT
CDR3: CASSGGSSVSSTDTQYF

D: -
V: TRBV14
J: TRBJ2-7
length: 14
DNA: TGTGCCAGCAGCCAAGTGATCTTGGGTTCGGGGCAGTACTTC
CDR3: CASSQVILGSGQYF

D: TRBD1
V: TRBV5-6
J: TRBJ1-2
length: 15
DNA: TGTGCCAGCAGCACCGTAGGCAGGGGGTACTATGGCTACACCTTC
CDR3: CASSTVGRGYYGYTF

D: -
V: TRBV7-3
J: TRBJ1-1
length: 14
DNA: TGTGCCAGCAGCTTAGGGGGCGATGACACTGAAGCTTTCTTT
CDR3: CASSLGGDDTEAFF

D: -
V: TRBV29-1
J: TRBJ2-6
length: 13
DNA: TGCAGCCACAGACTAGCTGGGGCCAACGTCCTGACTTTC
CDR3: CSHRLAGANVLTF

D: -
V: TRBV6-6
J: TRBJ1-5
length: 15
DNA: TGTGCCAGCAGTTACTCGAACCCCACGTCAGGACCCCAGCATTTT
CDR3: CASSYSNPTSGPQHF

D: -
V: TRBV29-1
J: TRBJ2-5
length: 14
DNA: TGCAGCGTTCTTACTCGGACTTTTCAAGAGACCCAGTACTTC
CDR3: CSVLTRTFQETQYF

D: -
V: TRBV6-5
J: TRBJ2-5
length: 16
DNA: TGTGCCAGCAGTTACCTCAAGACCGGAGGGAAGGAGACCCAGTACTTC
CDR3: CASSYLKTGGKETQYF